The rows below give T cell receptor beta chains drawn from one sample of a study of T cell responses to AZD1222 COVID-19 vaccine. The assay was immunoSEQ multiplex PCR, and TCRdb's table has in-frame clones only and misses some. The sample has 150,000 to 200,000 clones; roughly nine tenths are singletons. The sequencing used peripheral blood, collected 28 days after the second AZD1222 dose. The source is an adult who received the AZD1222 COVID-19 vaccine. CDR3s include the opening cysteine and the closing phenylalanine or tryptophan. The order of the fields is clone size, D gene, J gene, V gene, CDR3 DNA, CDR3 protein. A D gene is named only where the DNA matches it firmly. The size of a clone is reported for some rows only, either as once, few or many, or as a class for expanded clones.

clone size: once
D gene: TRBD1
J gene: TRBJ2-3
V gene: TRBV5-1
CDR3 DNA: TGCGCCAGCACCGCCGGGACAGTCTCCAGCGGAGATACGCAGTATTTT
CDR3 protein: CASTAGTVSSGDTQYF

clone size: NA
D gene: NA
J gene: TRBJ2-5
V gene: TRBV29-1
CDR3 DNA: TGCAGCGTTGTAGGGGGAGAGACCCAGTACTTC
CDR3 protein: CSVVGGETQYF

clone size: NA
D gene: NA
J gene: TRBJ2-3
V gene: TRBV4-2
CDR3 DNA: TGTGCCAGCAGCCCCGGGGGGCCGCGGGCCGATACGCAGTATTTT
CDR3 protein: CASSPGGPRADTQYF

clone size: NA
D gene: NA
J gene: TRBJ1-2
V gene: TRBV7-2
CDR3 DNA: TGTGCCAGCAGCCCCGTGGGGGGGAACTGGGGCTACACCTTC
CDR3 protein: CASSPVGGNWGYTF

clone size: NA
D gene: NA
J gene: TRBJ1-3
V gene: TRBV7-2
CDR3 DNA: TGTGCCAGCAGCTTAGCGGGGGCAGACTCTGGAAACACCATATATTTT
CDR3 protein: CASSLAGADSGNTIYF

clone size: few
D gene: NA
J gene: TRBJ2-7
V gene: TRBV5-4
CDR3 DNA: TGTGCCAGCAGCCCCGGGGGTTCCTACGAGCAGTACTTC
CDR3 protein: CASSPGGSYEQYF

clone size: NA
D gene: NA
J gene: TRBJ2-3
V gene: TRBV6-5
CDR3 DNA: TGTGCCAGCAGTTGGTACGGCGGGGGCCACACAGATACGCAGTATTTT
CDR3 protein: CASSWYGGGHTDTQYF

clone size: NA
D gene: NA
J gene: TRBJ2-3
V gene: TRBV10-3
CDR3 DNA: TGTGCCATCAGAACGGGGCCGGACACAGATACGCAGTATTTT
CDR3 protein: CAIRTGPDTDTQYF

clone size: few
D gene: TRBD1
J gene: TRBJ1-2
V gene: TRBV15
CDR3 DNA: TGTGCCACCAGCAGAGCCGGGACAGGTGCTAACTATGGCTACACCTTC
CDR3 protein: CATSRAGTGANYGYTF

clone size: NA
D gene: TRBD1
J gene: TRBJ1-1
V gene: TRBV5-1
CDR3 DNA: TGCGCCAGCAGCTCACGACCCGGGACAGGGGCCATGAACACTGAAGCTTTCTTT
CDR3 protein: CASSSRPGTGAMNTEAFF

clone size: NA
D gene: NA
J gene: TRBJ2-3
V gene: TRBV29-1
CDR3 DNA: TGCAGCGTTGAAAGTCAGGGGAGCACAGATACGCAGTATTTT
CDR3 protein: CSVESQGSTDTQYF

clone size: NA
D gene: NA
J gene: TRBJ1-4
V gene: TRBV5-4
CDR3 DNA: TGTGCCAGCAGCTTTGGAGCAGTGGATGAAAAACTGTTTTTT
CDR3 protein: CASSFGAVDEKLFF

clone size: NA
D gene: NA
J gene: TRBJ2-2
V gene: TRBV14
CDR3 DNA: TGTGCCAGCAGCCAACTTAGACCGCAAGAAACGGGGGAGCTGTTTTTT
CDR3 protein: CASSQLRPQETGELFF

clone size: NA
D gene: TRBD2
J gene: TRBJ2-3
V gene: TRBV5-6
CDR3 DNA: TGTGCCAGCAGCTTGGCTAGCGGGAGCGCAGATACGCAGTATTTT
CDR3 protein: CASSLASGSADTQYF

clone size: NA
D gene: TRBD1
J gene: TRBJ1-4
V gene: TRBV4-1
CDR3 DNA: TGCGCCAGCAGCCTCTGGGCGGGACAGGGAGGTGAAAAACTGTTTTTT
CDR3 protein: CASSLWAGQGGEKLFF

clone size: NA
D gene: TRBD1
J gene: TRBJ1-3
V gene: TRBV7-2
CDR3 DNA: TGTGCCAGCAGCTTACGCCAGGGGGCTTCTGGAAACACCATATATTTT
CDR3 protein: CASSLRQGASGNTIYF

clone size: NA
D gene: NA
J gene: TRBJ1-1
V gene: TRBV18
CDR3 DNA: TGTGCCAGCTCACCAATCCCCACTCAAGTCCTAGGGGGTACTGAAGCTTTCTTT
CDR3 protein: CASSPIPTQVLGGTEAFF

clone size: NA
D gene: NA
J gene: TRBJ1-1
V gene: TRBV10-3
CDR3 DNA: TGTGCCATCAGACCGGGACAAGGATCGAACACTGAAGCTTTCTTT
CDR3 protein: CAIRPGQGSNTEAFF

clone size: NA
D gene: NA
J gene: TRBJ2-7
V gene: TRBV28
CDR3 DNA: TGTGCCAGCAGTCTCAGGGCCTACTACATGAGCTCCTACGAGCAGTACTTC
CDR3 protein: CASSLRAYYMSSYEQYF

clone size: once
D gene: NA
J gene: TRBJ1-1
V gene: TRBV6-6
CDR3 DNA: TGTGCCAGCAGACCGGAGGGGGGGAACACTGAAGCTTTCTTT
CDR3 protein: CASRPEGGNTEAFF

clone size: NA
D gene: NA
J gene: TRBJ2-1
V gene: TRBV5-8
CDR3 DNA: TGTGCCAGCAGCTTGGCCCTTTTTTTTGAGGGCCTTGCCTACAATGAGCAGTTCTTC
CDR3 protein: CASSLALFFEGLAYNEQFF

clone size: NA
D gene: NA
J gene: TRBJ1-2
V gene: TRBV25-1
CDR3 DNA: TGTGCCAGCAGTGAATACCCGGGACGGGACAACTATGGCTACACCTTC
CDR3 protein: CASSEYPGRDNYGYTF

clone size: once
D gene: NA
J gene: TRBJ2-1
V gene: TRBV7-3
CDR3 DNA: TGTGCCAGCAGCCTGATAGGGGGGAAGCCCTACAATGAGCAGTTCTTC
CDR3 protein: CASSLIGGKPYNEQFF

clone size: NA
D gene: NA
J gene: TRBJ2-2
V gene: TRBV9
CDR3 DNA: TGTGCCAGCAGCGTAGGGAGCACCGGGGAGCTGTTTTTT
CDR3 protein: CASSVGSTGELFF

clone size: NA
D gene: NA
J gene: TRBJ2-7
V gene: TRBV5-6
CDR3 DNA: TGTGCCAGCAGCTTGGGTCGGTTAGACTACGAGCAGTACTTC
CDR3 protein: CASSLGRLDYEQYF

clone size: NA
D gene: NA
J gene: TRBJ1-4
V gene: TRBV2
CDR3 DNA: TGTGCCAGCAGTGGTGGGTCCAGGGGTGAAAAACTGTTTTTT
CDR3 protein: CASSGGSRGEKLFF

clone size: NA
D gene: NA
J gene: TRBJ2-3
V gene: TRBV11-2
CDR3 DNA: TGTGCCAGCAGCCCCCGGGGGCTAGGGATCCAAGCAGATACGCAGTATTTT
CDR3 protein: CASSPRGLGIQADTQYF

clone size: once
D gene: NA
J gene: TRBJ2-7
V gene: TRBV11-2
CDR3 DNA: TGTGCCAGCAGCTTAGGGGACTCCTACGAGCAGTACTTC
CDR3 protein: CASSLGDSYEQYF

clone size: NA
D gene: TRBD1
J gene: TRBJ1-3
V gene: TRBV7-2
CDR3 DNA: TGTGCCAGCAGCCCTCAGGGGGCTACTGGAAACACCATATATTTT
CDR3 protein: CASSPQGATGNTIYF